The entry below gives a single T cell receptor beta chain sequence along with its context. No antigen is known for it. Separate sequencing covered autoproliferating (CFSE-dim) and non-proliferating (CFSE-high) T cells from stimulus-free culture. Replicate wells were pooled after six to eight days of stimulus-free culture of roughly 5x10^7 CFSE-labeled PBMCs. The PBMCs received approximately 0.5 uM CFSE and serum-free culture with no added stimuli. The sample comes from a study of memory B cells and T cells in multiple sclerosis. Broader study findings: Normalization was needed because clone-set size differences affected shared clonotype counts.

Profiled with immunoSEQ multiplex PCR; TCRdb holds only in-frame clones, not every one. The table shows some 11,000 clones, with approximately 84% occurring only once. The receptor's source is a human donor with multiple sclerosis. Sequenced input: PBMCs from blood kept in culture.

Written as DNA, the CDR3 is TGCGCCAGCAGCTTGGAGTCCGGGGCCTACAATGAGCAGTTCTTC. Residues: CASSLESGAYNEQFF. The chain combines TRBV5-1 with TRBJ2-1, with a possible D match to TRBD2 (5 bases). The V gene lost 0 bases and the J gene lost 2 bases, with 9 bases spanning the gap. The CDR3 totals 15 residues. Germline lookup yields CDR1 SGHRS and CDR2 YFSETQ.